The 19 T cell receptor beta chains reported below all come from one sample, sequenced in a study of cytomegalovirus exposure and HLA in healthy donors (dated by TCRdb to 2016 to 2017). Libraries came from the immunoSEQ multiplex PCR assay. TCRdb provides this immuneACCESS table in a form limited to in-frame rearrangements. Some clones are lacking; in checked studies, under half of them reflect an unresolved V gene, and why the rest are absent is not known. The sample table shows about 200,000 clones, and 87% are seen once. Roughly 2% of the sample goes to the ten largest clones. Sequences were obtained from PBMCs. Source of these receptors: a woman under 30 in good health and CMV-seropositive.

The chain has TRBV5-1 and TRBJ2-1; D remains unclear. Germline CDR1 is SGHRS and CDR2 is YFSETQ. The V gene lost 0 bases and the J gene lost 0 bases, with 7 bases spanning the gap. This CDR3 region has 15 residues. CDR3 DNA sequence: TGCGCCAGCAGCTTGGGTATGAGCTCCTACAATGAGCAGTTCTTC. Encoded protein: CASSLGMSSYNEQFF.

This clone was seen once. This chain uses TRBV18 with TRBJ1-3, with D maybe TRBD1 (6 bases). Germline-derived CDR1 and CDR2 are KGHSH and LQKENI. This CDR3 spans 16 amino acids. With 6 bases removed from V and 2 bases from J, the gap between germline ends came to 17 bases. This chain's CDR3 is CASSPLGGGPGNTIYF. The CDR3 DNA is TGTGCCAGCTCCCCTCTTGGGGGGGGCCCTGGAAACACCATATATTTT.

The chain couples TRBV6-6 to TRBJ1-3, with D tentatively TRBD1 (6 bases). Trimming left V 10 bases short and J 1 base short, with 14 bases between. The germline V gene has CDR1 MNHNY and CDR2 SVGAGI (reference sequence). The CDR3 spans 14 residues. The CDR3 sequence is CATITGSSGNTIYF. CDR3 nucleotides: TGTGCCACTATTACAGGGTCTTCTGGAAACACCATATATTTT.

The chain recombines TRBV9 with TRBJ1-2; TRBD1 matches at 7 bases. V shed 1 base and J 7 bases; nucleotides not matched to a gene: 13. The CDR3 totals 16 residues. Germline values: CDR1 SGDLS, CDR2 YYNGEE. CDR3 bases: TGTGCCAGCAGCGTATCGAGTGGGGACAGATTTGGTGGCTACACCTTC. Residues: CASSVSSGDRFGGYTF.

The CDR3 protein is CASSEPYNEQFF. In DNA form, the CDR3 reads TGCGCCAGCAGTGAGCCGTACAATGAGCAGTTCTTC. V usage is TRBV10-1 and J usage is TRBJ2-1; no firm D call. Germline CDR1 reads WNHNN; CDR2 reads SYGVQD (reference sequence). The CDR3 runs 12 residues. The V end was cut by 2 bases, the J end by 4 bases, with 3 bases between.

J is TRBJ2-6 and V is TRBV9, with 8 bases identical to TRBD2. CDR1 SGDLS and CDR2 YYNGEE come from the germline V gene. The CDR3 sequence is 17 residues long. J lost 0 bases, V lost 3 bases, and 5 bases had no gene match. CDR3 DNA: TGTGCCAGCAGCGCGGGAGGGCCCGGCTCTGGGGCCAACGTCCTGACTTTC. As protein: CASSAGGPGSGANVLTF.

The chain employs TRBV6-5 and TRBJ2-1, with D possibly matching TRBD2 (6 bases). V was pared by 4 bases and J by 4 bases, with 14 bases between. The CDR3 is made up of 15 amino acids. Germline assignment: CDR1 MNHEY and CDR2 SVGAGI. CDR3 region: CASSSPEGLYNEQFF. In DNA form, the CDR3 reads TGTGCCAGCAGTTCCCCGGAGGGCCTTTACAATGAGCAGTTCTTC.

The chain combines TRBV28 with TRBJ2-7; a possible D gene is TRBD1 (5 bases). Trimming pared 5 bases from V and 7 bases from J, leaving 12 bases between. Germline CDR1 and CDR2: MDHEN and SYDVKM. The CDR3 extends over 12 amino acids. CDR3 nucleotide sequence: TGTGCCAGCAGTCGGAGCCACAGGGAGCAGTACTTC. It yields the protein CASSRSHREQYF.

The rearrangement links TRBV2 to TRBJ2-3, with 8 bases that match TRBD2. The germline gives CDR1 SNHLY, CDR2 FYNNEI. V trimming: 6 bases; J trimming: 3 bases; junction bases outside the gene matches: 5. There are 14 residues in the CDR3. CDR3 nucleotides: TGTGCCAGCAGCGAGCGGGAGTGGACAGATACGCAGTATTTT. It yields the protein CASSEREWTDTQYF.

The chain combines TRBV5-1 with TRBJ2-2, with no clear D. The germline gives CDR1 SGHRS, CDR2 YFSETQ. The CDR3 is 15 amino acids. V was shortened by 5 bases and J by 0 bases, with 11 bases between the two germline ends. The CDR3 sequence: CASRTLIANTGELFF. Written as DNA, the CDR3 is TGCGCCAGCAGAACCCTCATAGCGAACACCGGGGAGCTGTTTTTT.

V and J are TRBV7-8 and TRBJ2-2; a weak D match, TRBD1 (5 bases). CDR3 size: 17 residues. V was shortened by 2 bases and J by 4 bases, with 17 bases between the two germline ends. The germline gives CDR1 SGHVS, CDR2 FQNEAQ. CDR3 coding DNA: TGTGCCAGCAGCTTAACGCAGGGATCAGTTAGCACCGGGGAGCTGTTTTTT. Translation: CASSLTQGSVSTGELFF. The full variable domain, completed using reference TRBV7-8 and TRBJ2-2, is GAGVSQSPRYKVAKRGQDVALRCDPISGHVSLFWYQQALGQGPEFLTYFQNEAQLDKSGLPSDRFFAERPEGSVSTLKIQRTQQEDSAVYLCASSLTQGSVSTGELFFGEGSRLTVL.

The chain uses TRBV9 and TRBJ1-2; no clear D gene. V was cut by 2 bases and J by 3 bases, with 14 bases left in between. The length of the CDR3 is 15 residues. Germline lookup yields CDR1 SGDLS and CDR2 YYNGEE. CDR3 protein: CASSVDFGSDYGYTF. The CDR3 nucleotides are TGTGCCAGCAGCGTTGACTTCGGATCTGACTATGGCTACACCTTC.

This chain uses TRBV7-6 with TRBJ1-2, with D unresolved. Trimming stripped 2 bases from V and 7 bases from J, with 11 bases between. The CDR3 consists of 13 residues. Germline CDR1 SGHVS, CDR2 FNYEAQ. CDR3 in DNA: TGTGCCAGCAGCTTATCGGGGTTAGGTGGCTACACCTTC. Protein sequence: CASSLSGLGGYTF.

The chain carries TRBV6-6 and TRBJ2-3, with D hard to call. The V end was cut by 0 bases, the J end by 5 bases, with 12 bases between. This CDR3 comprises 15 residues. Germline V gene sequence: CDR1 MNHNY, CDR2 SVGAGI (reference sequence). The CDR3 DNA is TGTGCCAGCAGTTACTCGAGTCTAGAACTAGATACGCAGTATTTT. Residues: CASSYSSLELDTQYF.

The genes are TRBV5-1 and TRBJ2-1; the match to TRBD2 covers 10 bases. Germline lookup yields CDR1 SGHRS and CDR2 YFSETQ. The CDR3 spans 15 residues. V trimming: 2 bases; J trimming: 7 bases; junction bases outside the gene matches: 6. CDR3 amino acids: CASSLHPGLANEQFF. CDR3 in DNA: TGCGCCAGCAGCTTACACCCGGGACTAGCGAATGAGCAGTTCTTC. The complete variable domain, with remaining parts taken from reference TRBV5-1 and TRBJ2-1, reads KAGVTQTPRYLIKTRGQQVTLSCSPISGHRSVSWYQQTPGQGLQFLFEYFSETQRNKGNFPGRFSGRQFSNSRSEMNVSTLELGDSALYLCASSLHPGLANEQFFGPGTRLTVL.

This sequence joins TRBV6-5 and TRBJ1-1, with D uncertain. Germline CDR1 and CDR2: MNHEY and SVGAGI. The germline V and J ends were trimmed by 0 bases and 2 bases, with 10 bases remaining between them. The CDR3 runs to 15 residues. CDR3 amino acids: CASSYSVAGNTEAFF. The CDR3 region has the DNA TGTGCCAGCAGTTACTCGGTCGCAGGTAACACTGAAGCTTTCTTT.

The chain employs TRBV2 and TRBJ2-5; tentative D call: TRBD1 (7 bases). V gave up 3 bases and J gave up 2 bases, with 13 bases separating them. CDR3 length: 15 residues. The germline V gene encodes CDR1 SNHLY and CDR2 FYNNEI. The CDR3 coding sequence is TGTGCCAGCAGTGAGGACTCAGGGGGGCAAGAGACCCAGTACTTC. This encodes CASSEDSGGQETQYF.

This chain links TRBV14 with TRBJ2-1; 7 nucleotides align to TRBD1. The length of the CDR3 is 17 residues. Germline V CDR1 and CDR2: SGHDN, FVKESK. The V gene end was trimmed by 5 bases and the J gene end by 0 bases; junction bases not matched to a gene: 10. For the CDR3, the DNA is TGTGCCAGCAGCTTTTATACAGGGGCCCTCTCCTACAATGAGCAGTTCTTC. It is translated as CASSFYTGALSYNEQFF.

CDR3 protein: CASSLVAVAGAEQYF. Written as DNA, the CDR3 is TGTGCCAGCAGCTTAGTCGCCGTAGCGGGAGCCGAGCAGTACTTC. This chain links TRBV7-3 with TRBJ2-7, with 9 bases that match TRBD2. There are 15 residues in the CDR3. The J segment lost 6 bases and the V segment lost 2 bases, leaving 8 bases of the junction unmatched. The germline gives CDR1 SGHTA, CDR2 FQGTGA.